This T cell receptor beta chain was obtained from a study of blood T cell repertoires in COVID-19. The wider study: Acute and convalescent COVID-19 samples came from the United States, Italy and Spain. Sources were T cells, B-cell-depleted T cells, or PBMCs; the material itself was cDNA or gDNA.

Between the trimmed V and J ends, which lost 3 bases and 5 bases, there was a span of 20 bases. The CDR3 is made up of 16 amino acids. Looked up from germline, CDR1 is DFQATT and CDR2 is SNEGSKA (reference sequence). Original processing notes: It was from reference gene primer amplification that nucleated cell counts were estimated. Clones were sequenced by immunoSEQ multiplex PCR, and TCRdb holds only the in-frame ones, with some missing. The DNA was the basis for D and trimming; V, J and clone size are from that table. Of about 290,000 clones in the sample, more than 80% were seen once. The receptor's source is a woman aged 25 to 39 with active or convalescent COVID-19. The V and J genes are TRBV20-1 and TRBJ1-5; the D is unclear. Input material: peripheral blood. CDR3 protein: CSASQLFTGSHQPQHF. The CDR3 region has the DNA TGCAGTGCTAGTCAACTTTTCACCGGGTCTCATCAGCCCCAGCATTTT.